This T cell receptor beta chain appears in the sequencing data of a study of beta chain features in type 1 diabetes. Study as a whole: Healthy donors resembled patients in age, gender and cell yields.

A single heparinised draw of around 110 mL on average was taken per donor. The CDR3 is 15 residues long. The germline V gene encodes CDR1 SGHVS and CDR2 FQNEAQ. V dropped 5 bases and J dropped 7; count of bases not matched to a gene: 6. Notes on the study in general: Among all four CD4+ subsets, Type 1 diabetes patients had TCRB CDR3s that were moderately but significantly shorter. Sequencing from cDNA could over-represent high-TCR-expressing cells.

Of note for this clone: As yet, its antigen is unknown.

Every isolated RNA sample was fully reverse transcribed, so sequencing captured expressed TCRB transcripts. Sequencing was performed with immunoSEQ multiplex PCR; in TCRdb, only in-frame clones are kept and a portion is missing. The data show 120,000 to 150,000 clones, about 13% seen once. Sequenced input: central memory CD4+ T cells from blood. The V gene is TRBV7-8, the J gene TRBJ1-6, with TRBD1 identical over 9 bases. This TCR derives from a man aged 18 to 29 with type 1 diabetes. The CDR3 loop reads CASSITGTGNSPLHF. The DNA for the CDR3 is TGTGCCAGCAGCATAACCGGGACAGGGAATTCACCCCTCCACTTT.